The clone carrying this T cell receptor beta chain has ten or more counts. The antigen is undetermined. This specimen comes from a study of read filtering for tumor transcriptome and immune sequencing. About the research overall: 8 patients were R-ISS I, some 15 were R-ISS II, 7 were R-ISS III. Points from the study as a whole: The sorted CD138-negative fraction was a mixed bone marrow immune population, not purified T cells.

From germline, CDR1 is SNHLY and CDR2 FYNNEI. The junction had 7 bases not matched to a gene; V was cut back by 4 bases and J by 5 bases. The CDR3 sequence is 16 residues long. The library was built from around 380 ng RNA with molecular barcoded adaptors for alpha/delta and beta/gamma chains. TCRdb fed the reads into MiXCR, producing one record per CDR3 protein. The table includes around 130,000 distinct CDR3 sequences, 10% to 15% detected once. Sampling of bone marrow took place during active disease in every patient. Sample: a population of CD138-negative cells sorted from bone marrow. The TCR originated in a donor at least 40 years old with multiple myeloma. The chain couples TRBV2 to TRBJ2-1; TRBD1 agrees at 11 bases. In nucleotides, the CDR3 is TGTGCCAGCAGTGCGATGGACAGGGGGCGTCACAATGAGCAGTTCTTC. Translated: CASSAMDRGRHNEQFF.